The clone carrying this T cell receptor (beta chain) occurred a few times. Its specificity is not known. This sample is part of a study of human T cells and chemical hapten exposure. The library tagged each cDNA molecule with unique molecular identifiers. Original data processing: Sample TCR counts, which ranged from about 20,000 to 690,600, had a median of around 96,000. A single record per CDR3 protein comes from TCRdb applying MiXCR to the RACE reads. The V and J calls were determined by TCRdb, not by the authors. This table holds about 360,000 distinct CDR3 sequences, more than 4.5% found once. CDR1 and CDR2 (germline): SGHRS, YFSETQ. The junction had 6 bases not matched to a gene; V was cut back by 4 bases and J by 7 bases. The CDR3 has 15 amino acids. Study-wide results and caveats: Relative to controls, expanded TCRs formed significantly more large CDR3 similarity clusters.

Noted time point: patch test 1, 2 weeks after DPC sensitization. Treatment in this sample: therapeutic diphenylcyclopropenone sensitization with weekly scalp DPC. This sample comprised whole blood, obtained in connection with sensitization to the hapten diphenylcyclopropenone (DPC). The origin of this receptor is a woman aged 50 to 60 with alopecia areata. Some clones in this sample may be carry-over from other donors' samples. This chain uses TRBV5-1 with TRBJ2-6; 9 bases are a match to TRBD1. DNA for the CDR3: TGCGCCAGCAGCCGGGACAGGGAAGTAGCCAACGTCCTGACTTTC. Its protein is CASSRDREVANVLTF.